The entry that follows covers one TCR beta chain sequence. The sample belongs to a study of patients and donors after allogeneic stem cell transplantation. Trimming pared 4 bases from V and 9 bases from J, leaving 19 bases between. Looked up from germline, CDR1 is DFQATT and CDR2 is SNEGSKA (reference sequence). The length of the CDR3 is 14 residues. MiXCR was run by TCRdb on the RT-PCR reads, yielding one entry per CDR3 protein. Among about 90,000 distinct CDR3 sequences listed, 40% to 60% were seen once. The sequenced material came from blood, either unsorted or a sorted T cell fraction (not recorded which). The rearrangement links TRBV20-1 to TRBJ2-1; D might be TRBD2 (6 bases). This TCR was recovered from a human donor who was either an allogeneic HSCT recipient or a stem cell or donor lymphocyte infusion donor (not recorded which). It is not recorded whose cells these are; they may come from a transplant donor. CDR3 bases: TGCAGTGCTATCACGGGAGCACGGTTTGTTGAGCAGTTCTTC. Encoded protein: CSAITGARFVEQFF.